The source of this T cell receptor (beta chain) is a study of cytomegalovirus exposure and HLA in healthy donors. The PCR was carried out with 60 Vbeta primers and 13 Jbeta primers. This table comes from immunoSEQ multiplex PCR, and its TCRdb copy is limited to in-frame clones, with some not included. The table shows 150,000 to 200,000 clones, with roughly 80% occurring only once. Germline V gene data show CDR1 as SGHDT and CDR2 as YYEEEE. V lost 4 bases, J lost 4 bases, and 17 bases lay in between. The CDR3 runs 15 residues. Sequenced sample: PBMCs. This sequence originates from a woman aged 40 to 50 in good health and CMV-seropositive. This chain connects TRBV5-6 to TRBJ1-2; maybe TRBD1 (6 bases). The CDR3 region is CASSPEPSGAYGYTF. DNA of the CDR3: TGTGCCAGCAGCCCCGAGCCCTCAGGGGCCTATGGCTACACCTTC.